This TCR beta chain was captured by sequencing in a study of T cells in Graves' hyperthyroidism and ophthalmopathy. Findings and caveats of the study: Ophthalmopathy was predicted by the model a median of roughly 6.7 months ahead of onset.

This clonotype has at least ten counts. Its antigen is as yet unknown. Diagnostic decisions used clinical symptoms, serum thyroxine and TRAb, thyroid ultrasound and orbital computed tomography. From 9 to 10 ml of fresh peripheral blood, PBMCs were isolated. Amplification yielded TCR beta CDR3 regions, with RNA transcripts as the source. Initially, a first-round RT-PCR of the TCR CDR3 employed the HTBI primer set. Each CDR3 protein is one row after TCRdb ran MiXCR on the multiplex PCR reads. The table has under 350,000 distinct CDR3 sequences, 21% seen once. The CDR3 totals 16 residues. The V and J ends lost 4 bases and 7 bases, in that order; junction bases with no gene match: 7. Germline V gives CDR1 MDHEN, CDR2 SYDVKM.

The chain employs TRBV28 and TRBJ2-1; 13 bases fit TRBD2. Sequenced sample: blood. The TCR comes from a woman in her forties or fifties with Graves' hyperthyroidism. The CDR3 here is CASSSPGTSGKNEQFF. The CDR3 region has the DNA TGTGCCAGCAGTTCCCCCGGGACTAGCGGGAAAAATGAGCAGTTCTTC.